A selection of T cell receptor beta chains follows, all from one sample in a study of siplizumab effects on memory and regulatory T cells. Sequencing was performed with immunoSEQ multiplex PCR; in TCRdb, only in-frame clones are kept and a portion is missing. The data hold fewer than 130,000 clones, with 92% observed a single time. Material for sequencing was CD4+ T cells sorted from blood. These receptors all stem from a human donor in good health. CDR3s include the opening cysteine and the closing phenylalanine or tryptophan. Fields, in order: D gene, J gene, V gene, clone size, CDR3 DNA, CDR3 protein. The D gene is left open where the match is weak. Not every row has a clone size; where given, it reads once, few, many or a size class.

>NA|TRBJ2-6|TRBV14|NA
TGTGCCAGCAGCCGGAGGACAGCCCTCTCTGGGGCCAACGTCCTGACTTTC
CASSRRTALSGANVLTF
>NA|TRBJ2-7|TRBV19|NA
TGTGCCAGTAGTTCCCTGGACGGTTCGAGCTACGAGCAGTACTTC
CASSSLDGSSYEQYF
>NA|TRBJ1-2|TRBV9|NA
TGTGCCAGCAGCGTAGTTCCAGCCGTTAATTCCTATGGCTACACCTTC
CASSVVPAVNSYGYTF
>TRBD1|TRBJ1-2|TRBV2|NA
TGTGCCAGCAGTTCGGGACAGAGTCTCGGCTACACCTTC
CASSSGQSLGYTF
>TRBD1|TRBJ2-1|TRBV5-1|NA
TGCGCCAGCAGCTCCGGACAGGTGGTTGGCCATGAGCAGTTCTTC
CASSSGQVVGHEQFF
>TRBD2|TRBJ2-3|TRBV4-1|NA
TGCGCCAGCAGCCAAGGGGTAGGCGGGGGGCGGACAGATACGCAGTATTTT
CASSQGVGGGRTDTQYF
>NA|TRBJ1-2|TRBV7-2|NA
TGTGCCAGCAGAAGGGAAGCTAACTATGGCTACACCTTC
CASRREANYGYTF
>TRBD2|TRBJ2-3|TRBV5-1|NA
TGCGCCAGCAGCGGTGCGGGGGGGCGTAATACAGATACGCAGTATTTT
CASSGAGGRNTDTQYF
>NA|TRBJ1-5|TRBV2|NA
TGTGCCAGCAGGGACCCGACAGGTCTGGTTGGGCAGCCCCAGCATTTT
CASRDPTGLVGQPQHF
>NA|TRBJ2-4|TRBV7-2|NA
TGTGCCAGCAGCTTTGGGAGTGGAGGCATTCAGTACTTC
CASSFGSGGIQYF
>NA|TRBJ1-5|TRBV10-3|NA
TGTGCCATCAGTGAAGGTCCTCTGAATCAGCCCCAGCATTTT
CAISEGPLNQPQHF
>NA|TRBJ2-3|TRBV4-1|once
TGCGCCAGCAGCCAAGAAATACCAGATACGCAGTATTTT
CASSQEIPDTQYF
>NA|TRBJ2-3|TRBV6-1|NA
TGTGCCAGCAGTGATGGGTTTAGCACAGATACGCAGTATTTT
CASSDGFSTDTQYF
>TRBD1|TRBJ2-7|TRBV16|NA
TGTGCCAGCAGCCAATCGACAGGGACATACTCCTACGAGCAGTACTTC
CASSQSTGTYSYEQYF
>NA|TRBJ1-2|TRBV2|NA
TGTGCCAGCAGTGACTGGGGGGCCGCTAACTATGGCTACACCTTC
CASSDWGAANYGYTF
>TRBD1|TRBJ2-7|TRBV11-1|NA
TGTGCCAGCAGCTTAACATTTTTGGGACAGGGGCGAGACGAGCAGTACTTC
CASSLTFLGQGRDEQYF
>TRBD1|TRBJ1-2|TRBV6-6|once
TGTGCCAGCAGTTTCCAGGGGGCTAACTATGGCTACACCTTC
CASSFQGANYGYTF
>TRBD2|TRBJ2-1|TRBV27|NA
TGTGCCAGCAGTTTAGGCGGGGGAAGGAATGAGCAGTTCTTC
CASSLGGGRNEQFF
>NA|TRBJ1-2|TRBV5-6|NA
TGTGCCAGCAGCTTGAGGCAGACTTATGGCTACACCTTC
CASSLRQTYGYTF
>NA|TRBJ1-4|TRBV2|NA
TGTGCCAGCAGACCCGACTCGAAGGCGAGTGAAAAACTGTTTTTT
CASRPDSKASEKLFF
>NA|TRBJ2-1|TRBV11-2|NA
TGTGCCAGCAGCTTAGCCTTTTCACCTACAAATGAGCAGTTCTTC
CASSLAFSPTNEQFF
>NA|TRBJ1-1|TRBV4-1|NA
TGCGCCAGCAGCATCCGAATAAGGGGCCGGATGGACACTGAAGCTTTCTTT
CASSIRIRGRMDTEAFF